This T cell receptor (beta chain) is drawn from a study of response to subunit inactivated influenza vaccine. Notes on this clonotype: Antigen unknown.

CDR3 length: 13 amino acids. Trimming stripped 5 bases from V and 5 bases from J, with 12 bases between. Study-wide results and caveats: Each seasonal flu vaccination may recruit only limited new T cells, authors suggested.

TCRdb re-called the RT-PCR reads through MiXCR, storing one row per CDR3 protein. The data hold 450,000 to 600,000 distinct CDR3 sequences, with under 8.5% observed a single time. Sample: PBMCs from blood, taken around 25 months after vaccination. The receptor was isolated from a man between 50 and 75 years old who received an inactivated influenza vaccine. V usage is TRBV12-3 or TRBV12-4 and J usage is TRBJ1-2; the D gene is possibly TRBD1 (6 bases). The CDR3 is CASSTDRKYGYTF. In nucleotides, the CDR3 is TGTGCCAGCAGTACTGACAGGAAGTATGGCTACACCTTC.